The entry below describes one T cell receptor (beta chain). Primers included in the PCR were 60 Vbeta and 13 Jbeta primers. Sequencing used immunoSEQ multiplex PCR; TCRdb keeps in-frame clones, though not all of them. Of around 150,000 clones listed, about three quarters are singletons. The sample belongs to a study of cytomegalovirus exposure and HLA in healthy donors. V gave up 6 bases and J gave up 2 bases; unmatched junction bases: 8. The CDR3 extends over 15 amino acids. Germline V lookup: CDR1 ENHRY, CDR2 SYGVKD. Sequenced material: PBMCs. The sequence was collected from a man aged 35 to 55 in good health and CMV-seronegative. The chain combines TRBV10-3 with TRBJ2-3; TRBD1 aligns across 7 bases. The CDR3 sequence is CAISLRDRYTDTQYF. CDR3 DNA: TGTGCCATCAGCCTCCGGGACAGATACACAGATACGCAGTATTTT.